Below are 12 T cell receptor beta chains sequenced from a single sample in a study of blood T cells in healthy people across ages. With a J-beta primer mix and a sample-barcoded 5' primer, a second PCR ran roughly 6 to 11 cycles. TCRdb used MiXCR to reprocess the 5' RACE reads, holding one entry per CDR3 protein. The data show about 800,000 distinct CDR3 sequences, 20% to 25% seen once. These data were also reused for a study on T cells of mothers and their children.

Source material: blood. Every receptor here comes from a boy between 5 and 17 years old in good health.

CDR3 amino acids: CASSGARGRETQYF. The CDR3 DNA reads as TGTGCCAGCAGCGGCGCTAGAGGGCGGGAGACCCAGTACTTC. The chain combines TRBV5-4 with TRBJ2-5; D may be TRBD2 (5 bases). V lost 4 bases, J lost 5 bases, and 15 bases lay in between. The CDR3 runs to 14 residues. Germline loops: CDR1 SGHNT, CDR2 YYREEE (reference sequence).

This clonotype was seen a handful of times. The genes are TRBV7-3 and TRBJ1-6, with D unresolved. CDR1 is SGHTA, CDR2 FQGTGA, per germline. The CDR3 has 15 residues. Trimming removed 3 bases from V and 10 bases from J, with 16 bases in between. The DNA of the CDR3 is TGTGCCAGCAGCTTGAATTTCGATGAGGGCTCACCCCTCCACTTT. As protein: CASSLNFDEGSPLHF.

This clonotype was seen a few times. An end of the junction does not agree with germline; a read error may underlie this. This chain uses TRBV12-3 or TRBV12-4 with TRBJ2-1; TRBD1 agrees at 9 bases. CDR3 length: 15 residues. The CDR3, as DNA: TGTGCCAGCAGCTTAGGGACAGGGAGGGACAATGAGCAGTTCTTC. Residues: CASSLGTGRDNEQFF.

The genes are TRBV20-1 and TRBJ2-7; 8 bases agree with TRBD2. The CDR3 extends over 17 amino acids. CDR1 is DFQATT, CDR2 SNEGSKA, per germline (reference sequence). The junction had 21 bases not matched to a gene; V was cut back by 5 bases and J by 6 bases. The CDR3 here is CSAPFEAGTREVVEQYF. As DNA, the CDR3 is TGCAGTGCTCCCTTCGAGGCCGGGACTAGGGAAGTAGTCGAGCAGTACTTC.

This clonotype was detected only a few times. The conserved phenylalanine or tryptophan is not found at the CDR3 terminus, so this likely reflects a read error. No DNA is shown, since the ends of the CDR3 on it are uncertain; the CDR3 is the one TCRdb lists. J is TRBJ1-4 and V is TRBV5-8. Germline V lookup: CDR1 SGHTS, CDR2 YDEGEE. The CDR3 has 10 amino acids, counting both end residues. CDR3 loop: CASSLAGFEG.

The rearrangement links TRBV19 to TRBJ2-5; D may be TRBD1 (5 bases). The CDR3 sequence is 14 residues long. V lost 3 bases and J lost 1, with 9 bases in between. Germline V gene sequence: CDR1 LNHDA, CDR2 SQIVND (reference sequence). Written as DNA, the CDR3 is TGTGCCAGTAGTATCCGGACATCCCAAGAGACCCAGTACTTC. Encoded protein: CASSIRTSQETQYF.

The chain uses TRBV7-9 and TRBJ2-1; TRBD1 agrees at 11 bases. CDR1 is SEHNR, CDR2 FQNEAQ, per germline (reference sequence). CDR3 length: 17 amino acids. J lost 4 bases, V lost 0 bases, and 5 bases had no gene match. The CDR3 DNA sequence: TGTGCCAGCAGCTTAGCCGGGACAGGGGGGGGATACAATGAGCAGTTCTTC. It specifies CASSLAGTGGGYNEQFF. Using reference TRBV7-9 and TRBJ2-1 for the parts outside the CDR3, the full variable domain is DTGVSQNPRHKITKRGQNVTFRCDPISEHNRLYWYRQTLGQGPEFLTYFQNEAQLEKSRLLSDRFSAERPKGSFSTLEIQRTEQGDSAMYLCASSLAGTGGGYNEQFFGPGTRLTVL.

The CDR3 nucleotides read TGCAGTGCTAGAGTTCCGGACTCGAGCCCCTACGAGCAGTACTTC. The encoded protein is CSARVPDSSPYEQYF. The V gene is TRBV20-1, the J gene TRBJ2-7; D may be TRBD2 (5 bases). Germline V gene lookup returns CDR1 DFQATT and CDR2 SNEGSKA (reference sequence). The CDR3 covers 15 residues. V was cut by 1 base and J by 2 bases, with 15 bases left in between.

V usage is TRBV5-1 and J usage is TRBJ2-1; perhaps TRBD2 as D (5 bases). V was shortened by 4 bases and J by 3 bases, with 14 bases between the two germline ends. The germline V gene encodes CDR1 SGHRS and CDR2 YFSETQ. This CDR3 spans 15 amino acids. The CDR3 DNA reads TGCGCCAGCAGCCTCGACGGGAACCTCTACAATGAGCAGTTCTTC. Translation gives CASSLDGNLYNEQFF.

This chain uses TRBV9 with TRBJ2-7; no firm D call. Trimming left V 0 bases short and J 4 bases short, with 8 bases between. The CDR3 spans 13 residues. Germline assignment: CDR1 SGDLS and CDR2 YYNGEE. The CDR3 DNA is TGTGCCAGCAGCGTAGGAGCAGATTACGAGCAGTACTTC. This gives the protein CASSVGADYEQYF.

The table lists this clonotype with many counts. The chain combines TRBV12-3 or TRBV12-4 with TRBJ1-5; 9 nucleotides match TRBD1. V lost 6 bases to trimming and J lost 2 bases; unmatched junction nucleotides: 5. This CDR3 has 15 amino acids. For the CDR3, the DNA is TGTGCCAGCAGCCCGGGACAGGGTGGCAATCAGCCCCAGCATTTT. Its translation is CASSPGQGGNQPQHF.

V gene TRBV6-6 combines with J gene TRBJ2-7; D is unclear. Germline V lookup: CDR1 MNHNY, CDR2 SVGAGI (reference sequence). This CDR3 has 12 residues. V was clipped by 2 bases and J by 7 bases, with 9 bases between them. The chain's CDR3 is CASSYLGLEQYF. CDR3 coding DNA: TGTGCCAGCAGTTACCTGGGCCTAGAGCAGTACTTC.